One and the same sample provided the 32 T cell receptor beta chains below, sequenced in a study of Ad26.COV2.S vaccination and SARS-CoV-2 variants. Sequenced by immunoSEQ multiplex PCR; TCRdb stores in-frame clones only, minus some. The sample lists approximately 400,000 clones, 83% occurring once. The treatment: some 20 received Ad26.COV2.S at low or high dose, single or two shots; about 5 received placebo; per-sample allocation not given. At day 63 after the first vaccine or placebo injection, samples were drawn. This specimen was peripheral blood, taken in a trial of Ad26.COV2.S vaccine versus placebo. The receptors originated from a person aged 18-60 years who received the Ad26.COV2.S COVID-19 vaccine or a placebo.

V is TRBV5-1 and J is TRBJ2-1; tentatively, D is TRBD2 (5 bases). Germline V gives CDR1 SGHRS, CDR2 YFSETQ. The CDR3 spans 16 residues. Trimming pared 3 bases from V and 3 bases from J, leaving 16 bases between. CDR3 DNA sequence: TGCGCCAGCAGCTCCCCGACTACCGTCGACTACAATGAGCAGTTCTTC. Translation gives CASSSPTTVDYNEQFF.

J is TRBJ2-3 and V is TRBV7-8; 8 positions agree with TRBD2. Germline lookup yields CDR1 SGHVS and CDR2 FQNEAQ. The CDR3 covers 15 residues. The V segment lost 5 bases and the J segment 2 bases; nucleotides outside the gene matches: 6. DNA of the CDR3: TGTGCCAGCAGCAGAAGCGGGGGCTACACAGATACGCAGTATTTT. It specifies CASSRSGGYTDTQYF. Variable domain in full (rest from reference TRBV7-8 and TRBJ2-3): GAGVSQSPRYKVAKRGQDVALRCDPISGHVSLFWYQQALGQGPEFLTYFQNEAQLDKSGLPSDRFFAERPEGSVSTLKIQRTQQEDSAVYLCASSRSGGYTDTQYFGPGTRLTVL.

V usage is TRBV6-6 and J usage is TRBJ2-7; 11 nucleotides line up with TRBD2. This CDR3 spans 16 amino acids. Germline V gene sequence: CDR1 MNHNY, CDR2 SVGAGI (reference sequence). V gave up 8 bases and J gave up 7 bases; unmatched junction bases: 16. CDR3 protein: CASVSSTSGSFWEQYF. The CDR3 coding sequence is TGTGCCAGCGTATCATCTACTAGCGGGAGTTTTTGGGAGCAGTACTTC.

This clone was counted once. The rearrangement joins TRBV19 to TRBJ2-3, with D perhaps given as TRBD1 or TRBD2 (5 bases each). The V gene's germline CDR1 is LNHDA and CDR2 SQIVND (reference sequence). Trimming took 5 bases from V and 0 from J, leaving 9 bases between them. This CDR3 spans 14 amino acids. This chain's CDR3 is CASSLGTSTDTQYF. In nucleotides, the CDR3 is TGTGCCAGTAGTCTCGGGACGAGCACAGATACGCAGTATTTT.

The CDR3 nucleotides are TGTGCCAGCAGTTACTCTAAGGGGGTCTATGGCTACACCTTC. The encoded protein is CASSYSKGVYGYTF. This chain joins TRBV6-5 and TRBJ1-2, with D tentatively TRBD1 (6 bases). The CDR3 has 14 amino acids. The germline V and J ends were trimmed by 0 bases and 4 bases, with 9 bases remaining between them. Germline V CDR1 and CDR2: MNHEY, SVGAGI.

This clone was seen just once. The V call is TRBV5-1, the J call TRBJ2-7; tentatively, D is TRBD1 (6 bases). V was shortened by 4 bases and J by 2 bases, with 19 bases between the two germline ends. CDR3 length: 16 residues. CDR1 is SGHRS, CDR2 YFSETQ, per germline. The CDR3 DNA is TGCGCCAGCAGCGCCCCTCAGGGGAGTTACACCTACGAGCAGTACTTC. This encodes CASSAPQGSYTYEQYF.

This sequence joins TRBV11-2 and TRBJ2-3, with TRBD1 identical over 12 bases. The CDR3 loop spans 16 amino acids. CDR1 is SGHAT and CDR2 is FQNNGV in the germline V gene. V lost 5 bases and J lost 5; bases outside the gene matches: 8. DNA of the CDR3: TGTGCCAGCAGCCTCCGGGACAGGGGGCTAGGAGATACGCAGTATTTT. Its translation is CASSLRDRGLGDTQYF.

V gene TRBV11-3 combines with J gene TRBJ2-2; D call uncertain. The CDR3 loop spans 14 amino acids. V was trimmed by 3 bases and J by 1 base, leaving 6 bases between them. The V gene's germline CDR1 is SGHNT and CDR2 YENEEA. CDR3 amino acids: CASSFTRNTGELFF. In nucleotides, the CDR3 is TGTGCCAGCAGCTTTACCAGGAACACCGGGGAGCTGTTTTTT.

This chain links TRBV19 with TRBJ1-1; possible D gene TRBD1, 6 bases. This CDR3 is 13 amino acids long. CDR1 is LNHDA and CDR2 is SQIVND in the germline V gene (reference sequence). V was shortened by 3 bases and J by 6 bases, with 11 bases between the two germline ends. Here the CDR3 reads CASSIEQGAEAFF. The DNA for the CDR3 is TGTGCCAGTAGTATCGAACAGGGCGCTGAAGCTTTCTTT.

This sequence joins TRBV3-1 (or the pseudogene TRBV3-2) and TRBJ1-2, with D maybe TRBD1 (5 bases). This CDR3 comprises 13 residues. V was cut by 4 bases and J by 8 bases, with 14 bases left in between. Germline assignment: CDR1 LGHDT and CDR2 YNNKEL (reference sequence). In nucleotides, the CDR3 is TGTGCCAGCAGCCTGAGGGCGGGGGACGGCTACACCTTC. It translates to CASSLRAGDGYTF.

The chain is built from TRBV18 and TRBJ2-2, with a possible D match to TRBD1 (5 bases). V was cut by 5 bases and J by 8 bases, with 18 bases left in between. This CDR3 region has 15 residues. Germline V gene sequence: CDR1 KGHSH, CDR2 LQKENI. CDR3 amino acids: CASSTNGAPVGELFF. The CDR3 DNA sequence: TGTGCCAGCTCAACCAATGGGGCCCCCGTTGGGGAGCTGTTTTTT.

The chain recombines TRBV15 with TRBJ1-4; 9 nucleotides match TRBD1. Germline assignment: CDR1 LNHNV and CDR2 YYDKDF (reference sequence). The CDR3 is 17 residues long. J gave up 5 bases and V 0 bases, and 7 bases lay outside the gene matches. CDR3 in amino acids: CATSRERDRVVNEKLFF. Here the CDR3 DNA reads TGTGCCACCAGCAGAGAACGGGACAGGGTAGTGAATGAAAAACTGTTTTTT. Complete variable domain (other parts from reference TRBV15 and TRBJ1-4): DAMVIQNPRYQVTQFGKPVTLSCSQTLNHNVMYWYQQKSSQAPKLLFHYYDKDFNNEADTPDNFQSRRPNTSFCFLDIRSPGLGDTAMYLCATSRERDRVVNEKLFFGSGTQLSVL.

The chain couples TRBV30 to TRBJ2-2, with 7 bases aligning to TRBD1. Germline CDR1 is GTSNPN and CDR2 is SVGIG (reference sequence). This CDR3 is built from 15 residues. V gave up 3 bases and J gave up 5 bases; unmatched junction bases: 9. CDR3 amino acids: CAWRGVKGATGELFF. The DNA of the CDR3 is TGTGCCTGGAGGGGGGTTAAGGGGGCGACCGGGGAGCTGTTTTTT.

The chain recombines TRBV14 with TRBJ2-7; D ambiguous. Germline CDR1 is SGHDN and CDR2 is FVKESK. Deletions cut 9 bases from V and 3 bases from J, with 12 bases between. There are 12 residues in the CDR3. CDR3 DNA: TGTGCCAGACGGGCAGGCTACTACGAGCAGTACTTC. Its protein is CARRAGYYEQYF.

There are a few counts of this clone. This chain uses TRBV10-3 with TRBJ1-5, with D unresolved. Trimming cost V 10 bases and J 6 bases, with 13 bases left between them. Looked up from germline, CDR1 is ENHRY and CDR2 is SYGVKD. The CDR3 totals 12 residues. The CDR3 sequence: CATSDIGQPQHF. As DNA, the CDR3 is TGTGCCACCTCCGACATCGGTCAGCCCCAGCATTTT.

Notes on this clone: At the DNA level, this CDR3 is encoded by other sequences in the same sample as well. The chain has TRBV6-5 and TRBJ2-2; D unresolved. V was pared by 2 bases and J by 5 bases, with 6 bases between. Germline lookup yields CDR1 MNHEY and CDR2 SVGAGI. The CDR3 contains 13 residues. The CDR3 bases are TGTGCCAGCAGTTACCTGGGGACCGGGGAGCTGTTTTTT. Amino acid sequence: CASSYLGTGELFF.

This clone has just one count. The rearrangement links TRBV5-5 to TRBJ2-7; D not resolved. Per germline, CDR1 SGHKS and CDR2 YYEKEE (reference sequence). Trimming removed 0 bases from V and 3 bases from J, with 13 bases in between. The CDR3 is made up of 15 amino acids. CDR3 DNA sequence: TGTGCCAGCAGCTTGGGGCTAGACTTCGGCTACGAGCAGTACTTC. This translates into CASSLGLDFGYEQYF. The full variable domain, its missing parts supplied by reference TRBV5-5 and TRBJ2-7, is DAGVTQSPTHLIKTRGQQVTLRCSPISGHKSVSWYQQVLGQGPQFIFQYYEKEERGRGNFPDRFSARQFPNYSSELNVNALLLGDSALYLCASSLGLDFGYEQYFGPGTRLTVT.

There are a few counts of this clone. The chain employs TRBV29-1 and TRBJ1-2; TRBD1 matches 8 bases. With V trimmed by 3 bases and J by 1 base, 10 bases remained unmatched. Germline loops: CDR1 SQVTM, CDR2 ANQGSEA. This CDR3 has 16 amino acids. The CDR3 sequence is CSVDADRGRLNYGYTF. Written as DNA, the CDR3 is TGCAGCGTTGACGCCGACAGGGGTCGACTTAACTATGGCTACACCTTC.

V and J are TRBV19 and TRBJ2-1; the match to TRBD2 covers 10 bases. V dropped 9 bases and J dropped 2; count of bases not matched to a gene: 4. CDR3 length equals 14 residues. Germline assignment: CDR1 LNHDA and CDR2 SQIVND (reference sequence). CDR3 sequence reads: CASQSGGAYNEQFF. For the CDR3, the DNA is TGTGCCAGCCAGAGCGGGGGGGCCTACAATGAGCAGTTCTTC.

The V gene is TRBV5-4, the J gene TRBJ1-5; 7 bases align to TRBD1. Germline CDR1 is SGHNT and CDR2 is YYREEE (reference sequence). J lost 5 bases, V lost 5 bases, and 4 bases had no gene match. The CDR3 runs 13 residues. DNA for the CDR3: TGTGCCAGCAGTGGGGGACAGCATCAGCCCCAGCATTTT. The encoded protein is CASSGGQHQPQHF.

The CDR3 sequence is CASSSTGGRRETQYF. In nucleotides, the CDR3 is TGTGCCAGCAGTTCCACAGGGGGCCGGCGAGAGACCCAGTACTTC. The V and J genes are TRBV6-2 or TRBV6-3 and TRBJ2-5, with TRBD1 matching over 9 bases. Per the germline V gene, CDR1 is MNHEY and CDR2 is SVGEGT. Unmatched junction bases numbered 7, after V lost 4 bases and J lost 4 bases. The CDR3 runs to 15 residues.

CDR3 region: CASSVDSDTQYF. CDR3 sequence (DNA): TGTGCCAGCAGCGTAGACTCAGATACGCAGTATTTT. The chain employs TRBV9 and TRBJ2-3, with D hard to call. V gave up 0 bases and J gave up 4 bases, with 3 bases separating them. Germline assignment: CDR1 SGDLS and CDR2 YYNGEE. The CDR3 is 12 amino acids. Combining the CDR3 with reference TRBV9 and TRBJ2-3 gives the whole variable domain DSGVTQTPKHLITATGQRVTLRCSPRSGDLSVYWYQQSLDQGLQFLIQYYNGEERAKGNILERFSAQQFPDLHSELNLSSLELGDSALYFCASSVDSDTQYFGPGTRLTVL.

This chain joins TRBV2 and TRBJ1-4; no clear D. Trimming took 6 bases from V and 4 from J, leaving 12 bases between them. Germline CDR1 reads SNHLY; CDR2 reads FYNNEI. The CDR3 is 14 residues long. The CDR3 nucleotides are TGTGCCAGCAGGGTCGACGGCCTTAATGAAAAACTGTTTTTT. It encodes CASRVDGLNEKLFF.

The chain combines TRBV3-1 (or the pseudogene TRBV3-2) with TRBJ2-7; 9 bases match TRBD2. The trim removed 1 base at V and 6 bases at J, leaving 7 bases unmatched. The CDR3 covers 15 residues. CDR1 and CDR2 (germline): LGHDT, YNNKEL (reference sequence). The CDR3 DNA reads TGTGCCAGCAGCCAAGGGCTAGCGGGACACGTCGAGCAGTACTTC. Translated: CASSQGLAGHVEQYF.

The chain links TRBV6-7 to TRBJ1-5; D might be TRBD1 (5 bases). TRBV6-7 is an ORF; its function is uncertain. Trimming took 2 bases from V and 0 from J, leaving 14 bases between them. The CDR3 is 17 amino acids. The CDR3: CASSYSQGFYSNQPQHF. Written as DNA, the CDR3 is TGTGCCAGCAGTTACAGTCAGGGATTCTATAGCAATCAGCCCCAGCATTTT.

V usage is TRBV7-9 and J usage is TRBJ2-1, with TRBD2 matching 8 bases. The CDR3 is 14 amino acids. Germline-derived CDR1 and CDR2 are SEHNR and FQNEAQ (reference sequence). V shed 8 bases, J shed 7 bases, and the junction held 10 bases outside the gene matches. For the CDR3, the DNA is TGTGCCAGCGGCCTACCCGGGGGGGTAAATGAGCAGTTCTTC. Encoded protein: CASGLPGGVNEQFF.

This chain connects TRBV19 to TRBJ2-1; TRBD2 might be the D (7 bases). The length of the CDR3 is 12 residues. Trimming stripped 3 bases from V and 13 bases from J, with 13 bases between. Germline V gene sequence: CDR1 LNHDA, CDR2 SQIVND (reference sequence). In DNA form, the CDR3 reads TGTGCCAGTAGTATTTTGGGGGGGCGACAGTTCTTC. Encoded protein: CASSILGGRQFF. Supplemented by reference TRBV19 and TRBJ2-1, the full variable domain reads DGGITQSPKYLFRKEGQNVTLSCEQNLNHDAMYWYRQDPGQGLRLIYYSQIVNDFQKGDIAEGYSVSREKKESFPLTVTSAQKNPTAFYLCASSILGGRQFFGPGTRLTVL.

This clone showed up just a few times. The chain uses TRBV24-1 and TRBJ1-5, with TRBD1 identical over 8 bases. The V and J ends lost 3 bases and 4 bases, in that order; junction bases with no gene match: 7. CDR3 length equals 16 residues. Germline-derived CDR1 and CDR2 are KGHDR and SFDVKD. The CDR3 region is CATSDGAGGWNQPQHF. In nucleotides, the CDR3 is TGTGCCACCAGTGATGGGGCAGGGGGCTGGAATCAGCCCCAGCATTTT.

CDR3 sequence reads: CASSLGGVGYGYTF. The CDR3 nucleotides read TGTGCCAGCAGCTTGGGCGGGGTGGGCTATGGCTACACCTTC. The chain links TRBV5-5 to TRBJ1-2; D gene unclear. The germline V gene has CDR1 SGHKS and CDR2 YYEKEE (reference sequence). The germline V and J ends were trimmed by 0 bases and 4 bases, with 10 bases remaining between them. The CDR3 is 14 amino acids.

The chain recombines TRBV27 with TRBJ1-5, with 7 bases lining up with TRBD1. With 4 bases clipped from V and 7 bases from J, the junction kept 7 bases outside the gene matches. This CDR3 region has 14 residues. Germline CDR1 reads MNHEY; CDR2 reads SMNVEV (reference sequence). CDR3 sequence (DNA): TGTGCCAGCAGTTCGATAACAGGGGCCCAGCCCCAGCATTTT. Protein product: CASSSITGAQPQHF.

The chain recombines TRBV28 with TRBJ2-3, with D hard to call. The germline V and J ends were trimmed by 8 bases and 1 base, with 19 bases remaining between them. The CDR3 consists of 16 residues. Germline-derived CDR1 and CDR2 are MDHEN and SYDVKM. The CDR3 bases are TGTGCCAGCGGACGAAGGTCTTTGACTGGCACAGATACGCAGTATTTT. Residues: CASGRRSLTGTDTQYF. Complete variable domain (other parts from reference TRBV28 and TRBJ2-3): DVKVTQSSRYLVKRTGEKVFLECVQDMDHENMFWYRQDPGLGLRLIYFSYDVKMKEKGDIPEGYSVSREKKERFSLILESASTNQTSMYLCASGRRSLTGTDTQYFGPGTRLTVL.

This clone was detected once. V and J are TRBV7-2 and TRBJ2-1, with 9 positions matching TRBD2. CDR3 length: 15 residues. J gave up 1 base and V 5 bases, and 3 bases lay outside the gene matches. The germline V gene encodes CDR1 SGHTA and CDR2 FQGNSA. The chain's CDR3 is CASSRSGGSYNEQFF. The CDR3 nucleotides read TGTGCCAGCAGCAGAAGCGGGGGGTCCTACAATGAGCAGTTCTTC.